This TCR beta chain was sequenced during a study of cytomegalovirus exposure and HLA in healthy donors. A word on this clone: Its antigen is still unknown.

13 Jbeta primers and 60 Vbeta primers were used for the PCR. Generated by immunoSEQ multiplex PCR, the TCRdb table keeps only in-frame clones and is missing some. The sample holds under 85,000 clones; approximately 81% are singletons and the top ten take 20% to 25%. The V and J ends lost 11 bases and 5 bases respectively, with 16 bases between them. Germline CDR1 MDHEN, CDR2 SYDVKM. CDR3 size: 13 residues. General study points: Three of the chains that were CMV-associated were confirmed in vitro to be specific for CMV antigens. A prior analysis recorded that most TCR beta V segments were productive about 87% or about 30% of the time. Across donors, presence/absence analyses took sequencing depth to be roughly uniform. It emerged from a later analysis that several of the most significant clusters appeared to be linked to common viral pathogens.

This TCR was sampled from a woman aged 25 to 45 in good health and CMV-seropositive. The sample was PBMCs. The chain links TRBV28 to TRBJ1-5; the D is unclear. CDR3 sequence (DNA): TGTGCCTCGACGGCGGGGTCCGATCAGCCCCAGCATTTT. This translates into CASTAGSDQPQHF.